This T cell receptor beta chain was sequenced during a study of T cell responses to AZD1222 COVID-19 vaccine. Study-level points and caveats: Spike was spanned by vaccine-associated CD4 TCRs, with dominance at 160-218 and 743-854. When two AZD1222 doses had been given, Spike-specific TCR breadth and depth rose.

V gave up 3 bases and J gave up 7 bases, with 9 bases separating them. Germline CDR1 LGHDT, CDR2 YNNKEL (reference sequence). CDR3 length: 12 residues. Measured with immunoSEQ multiplex PCR; TCRdb has only the in-frame clones, and not every one. The top ten hold 15% of the sample, which has 90,000 to 130,000 clones, around 90% seen once. Remarks on this clone: Antigen specificity is unknown.

This specimen was peripheral blood, taken 28 days after the second AZD1222 dose. The chain links TRBV3-1 (or the pseudogene TRBV3-2) to TRBJ1-1; maybe TRBD1 (5 bases). The sequence was collected from an adult who received the AZD1222 COVID-19 vaccine. The CDR3 region is CASSQGLLEAFF. CDR3 coding DNA: TGTGCCAGCAGCCAGGGACTTCTTGAAGCTTTCTTT.